Below, 23 T cell receptor beta chains from the same sample are listed, as sequenced in a study of CD8+ T cells in alopecia areata. Extracted from the samples, RNA was reverse transcribed into cDNA to serve as the sequencing template. Assay: immunoSEQ multiplex PCR; the TCRdb copy retains only in-frame clones and omits some. The table includes about 270,000 clones, around three fifths detected once. Regarding treatment: oral pan-JAK inhibitor, 5-10 mg twice daily. The material sequenced was CD4+ T cells sorted from blood, taken around week 54, from a patient treated with tofacitinib. These receptors were collected from a human donor with alopecia areata.

This rearrangement joins TRBV25-1 to TRBJ1-4; D remains ambiguous. V was cut by 8 bases and J by 6 bases, with 13 bases left in between. CDR1 MGHDK and CDR2 SYGVNS come from the germline V gene. The CDR3 runs to 13 residues. The CDR3 DNA follows: TGTGCCAGCCGATACGGCGCAGATGAAAAACTGTTTTTT. Its protein is CASRYGADEKLFF.

The chain is built from TRBV2 and TRBJ1-5; D is unresolved. V dropped 7 bases and J dropped 5 bases, with 15 bases sitting between them. Germline CDR1 is SNHLY and CDR2 is FYNNEI. CDR3 length equals 14 residues. CDR3 in amino acids: CASTPGSRDQPQHF. The DNA for the CDR3 is TGTGCCAGCACCCCGGGGAGCCGAGATCAGCCCCAGCATTTT.

The V call is TRBV20-1, the J call TRBJ2-7, with D unresolved. Germline V gene sequence: CDR1 DFQATT, CDR2 SNEGSKA (reference sequence). The CDR3 totals 11 residues. The V gene lost 4 bases and the J gene lost 5 bases, with 9 bases spanning the gap. CDR3 residues: CSAIVGNEQYF. CDR3 bases: TGCAGTGCTATTGTAGGGAACGAGCAGTACTTC.

The rearrangement links TRBV5-4 to TRBJ1-2; maybe TRBD1 (5 bases). Looked up from germline, CDR1 is SGHNT and CDR2 is YYREEE (reference sequence). The CDR3 is made up of 16 amino acids. Deletions cut 1 base from V and 4 bases from J, with 17 bases between. The CDR3 reads CASSLTGYERGYGYTF. CDR3 DNA sequence: TGTGCCAGCAGCTTGACAGGATACGAACGCGGCTATGGCTACACCTTC.

As concerns this clone: In the same sample, other DNA sequences code for this CDR3. V gene TRBV14 combines with J gene TRBJ2-1; no clear D gene. V dropped 0 bases and J dropped 4 bases, with 7 bases sitting between them. The CDR3 loop spans 14 amino acids. Germline values: CDR1 SGHDN, CDR2 FVKESK. CDR3 residues: CASSQDTWYNEQFF. The DNA for the CDR3 is TGTGCCAGCAGCCAAGATACATGGTACAATGAGCAGTTCTTC.

CDR3 protein: CASSWKGQSSYEQYF. CDR3 DNA sequence: TGCGCCAGCAGCTGGAAGGGGCAGAGCTCCTACGAGCAGTACTTC. This chain links TRBV5-1 with TRBJ2-7, with a possible D match to TRBD1 (5 bases). Germline-derived CDR1 and CDR2 are SGHRS and YFSETQ. The V end was cut by 3 bases, the J end by 0 bases, with 13 bases between. This CDR3 has 15 residues. Filled out from reference TRBV5-1 and TRBJ2-7, the complete variable domain reads KAGVTQTPRYLIKTRGQQVTLSCSPISGHRSVSWYQQTPGQGLQFLFEYFSETQRNKGNFPGRFSGRQFSNSRSEMNVSTLELGDSALYLCASSWKGQSSYEQYFGPGTRLTVT.

With respect to this clone: Other DNA sequences from this sample encode an identical CDR3 as well. The chain recombines TRBV5-4 with TRBJ1-1, with unresolved D. V lost 2 bases and J lost 1, with 3 bases in between. The CDR3 runs 12 residues. CDR1 is SGHNT, CDR2 YYREEE, per germline (reference sequence). Here the CDR3 reads CASSLRNTEAFF. The CDR3 DNA sequence: TGTGCCAGCAGCTTAAGGAACACTGAAGCTTTCTTT. Variable domain in full (rest from reference TRBV5-4 and TRBJ1-1): ETGVTQSPTHLIKTRGQQVTLRCSSQSGHNTVSWYQQALGQGPQFIFQYYREEENGRGNFPPRFSGLQFPNYSSELNVNALELDDSALYLCASSLRNTEAFFGQGTRLTVV.

This clone has just a few counts. The genes are TRBV9 and TRBJ2-7; D gene unclear. Per germline, CDR1 SGDLS and CDR2 YYNGEE. The CDR3 has 12 amino acids. Trimming took off 3 bases at V and 6 bases at J, with 10 bases between the two ends. CDR3 sequence: CASSASVGEQYF. The CDR3 bases are TGTGCCAGCAGCGCGAGTGTCGGCGAGCAGTACTTC.

The V and J genes are TRBV30 and TRBJ1-2; D gene uncertain. V lost 2 bases and J lost 7, with 14 bases in between. The CDR3 has 13 residues. The germline gives CDR1 GTSNPN, CDR2 SVGIG (reference sequence). DNA of the CDR3: TGTGCCTGGAGTCCCTCGGCCGTGGTTGGCTACACCTTC. It yields the protein CAWSPSAVVGYTF.

This clone has a single count. The chain recombines TRBV6-5 with TRBJ2-3, with TRBD2 identical over 9 bases. Germline V gives CDR1 MNHEY, CDR2 SVGAGI. The junction had 2 bases not matched to a gene; V was cut back by 0 bases and J by 4 bases. The CDR3 has 15 amino acids. The CDR3 loop reads CASSYSRTSADTQYF. The CDR3 region has the DNA TGTGCCAGCAGTTACTCTCGGACTAGCGCAGATACGCAGTATTTT.

The chain carries TRBV6-5 and TRBJ2-1; TRBD1 aligns across 7 bases. Germline V gives CDR1 MNHEY, CDR2 SVGAGI. V lost 4 bases and J lost 9; bases outside the gene matches: 0. There are 11 residues in the CDR3. The CDR3 DNA reads as TGTGCCAGCAGTTCAGGGGGTGAGCAGTTCTTC. It translates to CASSSGGEQFF.

This chain links TRBV7-2 with TRBJ2-1; D unclear. The CDR3 runs to 14 residues. Germline-derived CDR1 and CDR2 are SGHTA and FQGNSA. V was trimmed by 2 bases and J by 4 bases, leaving 9 bases between them. The CDR3 loop is CASSLRIGYNEQFF. In nucleotides, the CDR3 is TGTGCCAGCAGCTTAAGAATTGGTTACAATGAGCAGTTCTTC.

The V call is TRBV5-1, the J call TRBJ2-7, with 7 bases lining up with TRBD2. This CDR3 region has 14 residues. Germline V gene data show CDR1 as SGHRS and CDR2 as YFSETQ. The V segment lost 0 bases and the J segment 5 bases; nucleotides outside the gene matches: 5. CDR3 sequence (DNA): TGCGCCAGCAGCTTGGAGGCAGGGAGGGACGAGCAGTACTTC. This sequence encodes CASSLEAGRDEQYF.

This clone was counted between two and nine times. This chain links TRBV6-6 with TRBJ2-7, with D perhaps matching TRBD2 (6 bases). The CDR3 sequence is 13 residues long. Germline-derived CDR1 and CDR2 are MNHNY and SVGAGI (reference sequence). The germline V and J ends were trimmed by 7 bases and 2 bases, with 12 bases remaining between them. CDR3 sequence (DNA): TGTGCCAGCATGGGCGGGGTGACCTACGAGCAGTACTTC. Translating it yields CASMGGVTYEQYF.

The rearrangement links TRBV30 to TRBJ1-1, with D tentatively TRBD1 (6 bases). The CDR3 has 16 amino acids. Germline values: CDR1 GTSNPN, CDR2 SVGIG (reference sequence). Trimming shortened V by 2 bases and J by 1 base, and 17 bases separated the two germline ends. In nucleotides, the CDR3 is TGTGCCTGGAGTAGCTGGGGGACATCCCGGAACACTGAAGCTTTCTTT. It translates to CAWSSWGTSRNTEAFF.

The chain couples TRBV2 to TRBJ2-1, with 7 bases matching TRBD1. The CDR3 has 15 amino acids. CDR1 and CDR2 (germline): SNHLY, FYNNEI. J lost 6 bases, V lost 6 bases, and 11 bases had no gene match. The CDR3 sequence: CASRASPDRANEQFF. The CDR3 nucleotides read TGTGCCAGCAGAGCCAGTCCCGACAGGGCCAATGAGCAGTTCTTC.

This sequence joins TRBV29-1 and TRBJ2-2; 10 bases align to TRBD1. This CDR3 is built from 14 residues. Germline V gene lookup returns CDR1 SQVTM and CDR2 ANQGSEA. V lost 7 bases to trimming and J lost 6 bases; unmatched junction nucleotides: 8. The CDR3 bases are TGCAGCGCCCAAGGGACAGGGGTGTCCGGGGAGCTGTTTTTT. Its protein product is CSAQGTGVSGELFF.

The rearrangement joins TRBV18 to TRBJ2-5; D could derive from TRBD1 or TRBD2 (5 bases each). This CDR3 has 16 residues. Trimming pared 5 bases from V and 1 base from J, leaving 17 bases between. Germline loops: CDR1 KGHSH, CDR2 LQKENI. CDR3 nucleotide sequence: TGTGCCAGCTCATCTCCTCTTCCGGGGACCCAAGAGACCCAGTACTTC. It is translated as CASSSPLPGTQETQYF. The variable domain in full, completed from reference TRBV18 and TRBJ2-5, reads NAGVMQNPRHLVRRRGQEARLRCSPMKGHSHVYWYRQLPEEGLKFMVYLQKENIIDESGMPKERFSAEFPKEGPSILRIQQVVRGDSAAYFCASSSPLPGTQETQYFGPGTRLLVL.

This chain joins TRBV12-5 and TRBJ1-1; D remains unclear. The V gene's germline CDR1 is LGHNT and CDR2 FRNRAP. This CDR3 has 15 amino acids. V was clipped by 0 bases and J by 4 bases, with 12 bases between them. CDR3 coding DNA: TGTGCTAGTGGTTTGGTCCCCAGTTTAGGCACTGAAGCTTTCTTT. Translated, it gives CASGLVPSLGTEAFF.

The V and J genes are TRBV2 and TRBJ2-3; D is uncertain. Germline assignment: CDR1 SNHLY and CDR2 FYNNEI. The CDR3 is 12 amino acids. Trimming cost V 5 bases and J 2 bases, with 5 bases left between them. CDR3 DNA: TGTGCCAGCAGTCCGGACACAGATACGCAGTATTTT. Translated: CASSPDTDTQYF.

The chain employs TRBV9 and TRBJ1-2; TRBD1 might be the D (5 bases). CDR1 is SGDLS, CDR2 YYNGEE, per germline. Trimming stripped 0 bases from V and 4 bases from J, with 7 bases between. This CDR3 spans 13 amino acids. This chain's CDR3 is CASSVDGGYGYTF. The CDR3 region has the DNA TGTGCCAGCAGCGTAGATGGGGGCTATGGCTACACCTTC.

This clone was observed a handful of times. J is TRBJ1-2 and V is TRBV5-6; D call uncertain. This CDR3 is built from 15 residues. Germline CDR1 reads SGHDT; CDR2 reads YYEEEE. Trimming stripped 1 base from V and 4 bases from J, with 14 bases between. As DNA, the CDR3 is TGTGCCAGCAGCTTGTCTCCAGATCCCGTCTATGGCTACACCTTC. It codes for CASSLSPDPVYGYTF. Full variable domain (outside the CDR3, taken from reference TRBV5-6 and TRBJ1-2): DAGVTQSPTHLIKTRGQQVTLRCSPKSGHDTVSWYQQALGQGPQFIFQYYEEEERQRGNFPDRFSGHQFPNYSSELNVNALLLGDSALYLCASSLSPDPVYGYTFGSGTRLTVV.

This clone has more than one count but fewer than ten. The chain is built from TRBV7-2 and TRBJ2-1; TRBD1 or TRBD2 may be the D gene (6 bases each). The CDR3 is 17 amino acids. The germline V and J ends were trimmed by 2 bases and 3 bases, with 17 bases remaining between them. Germline values: CDR1 SGHTA, CDR2 FQGNSA. This CDR3 is CASSLQWQGRIYNEQFF. The CDR3 DNA is TGTGCCAGCAGCTTACAGTGGCAGGGGAGGATCTACAATGAGCAGTTCTTC.